Sequencing of this TCR beta chain was carried out in a study of sequential checkpoint blockade in melanoma (dated by TCRdb to the late 2010s). Study-level background: In a 1:1 randomization, patients received either first-line nivolumab then ipilimumab (arm A) or ipilimumab then nivolumab (arm B). Maintenance nivolumab was given following each of the two trial sequences. Broad study findings and their caveats: The response-prediction model combining TCR metrics and mutation burden needs validation in larger, independent patient cohorts.

The sample's treatment or condition label, in plain terms: randomized to nivolumab then ipilimumab (arm A) or the reverse (arm B). No trial patient had received prior DNA-damaging chemotherapy. Thawed PBMCs were sorted on a FACS Aria II flow cytometer to isolate live CD3+CD8+ cells negative for CD19 and CD56. Samples were obtained from patients with melanoma enrolled in CheckMate 064, a randomized, open-label phase II trial of sequential checkpoint blockade. Peripheral blood mononuclear cells were collected by leukapheresis, purified using Ficoll-Paque, and frozen in human serum containing roughly 10% DMSO. Right after sorting, the blood CD3+CD8+ cells were verified to be >95% pure, and DNA extraction followed. The germline V and J ends show losses of 1 base and 5 bases respectively, and no gene match explains 1 base of the junction. The germline V gene specifies SGHDN as CDR1 and FVKESK as CDR2. Counted from cysteine to phenylalanine, this CDR3 has 14 amino acids. Of all the DNA, just the CDR3 is kept, 42 bases in frame from base 1.

The immunoSEQ Assay was used to immunosequence TCRbeta CDR3 regions from genomic DNA. Genomic DNA was amplified by bias-controlled multiplex PCR before high-throughput sequencing. The original methods were these. To quantify the absolute abundance of each unique TCRbeta CDR3 region, the sequences were collapsed and filtered. Clonality, defined as 1 minus Pielou's evenness, was calculated using productive rearrangements only. A previously published method was used to identify clones with significantly greater frequencies in on-treatment samples than in baseline samples. TCRdb provides this immuneACCESS table in a form limited to in-frame rearrangements. Some clones are lacking; in checked studies, under half of them reflect an unresolved V gene, and why the rest are absent is not known. Clone size and the V and J calls come from that table; the DNA yielded D and trimming. This sample comprises about 8,400 clones, 90% of them detected only once. Roughly 15% of the sample is in the top ten clones.

As for this clone: What antigen it recognizes has not been identified. Base qualities are not recorded, but no much larger clone differs from it by a single base.

Recombination linked TRBV14 to TRBJ1-2; TRBD1 matches 10 bases in the middle. The source is a human donor with melanoma. The specimen was CD8+ T cells sorted from blood (inferred from file names), collected from a patient given nivolumab and ipilimumab in sequence. In nucleotide form, the sequence is TGTGCCAGCAGCCAAGGGACAGGGGGTTATGGCTACACCTTC. The resulting protein is CASSQGTGGYGYTF.